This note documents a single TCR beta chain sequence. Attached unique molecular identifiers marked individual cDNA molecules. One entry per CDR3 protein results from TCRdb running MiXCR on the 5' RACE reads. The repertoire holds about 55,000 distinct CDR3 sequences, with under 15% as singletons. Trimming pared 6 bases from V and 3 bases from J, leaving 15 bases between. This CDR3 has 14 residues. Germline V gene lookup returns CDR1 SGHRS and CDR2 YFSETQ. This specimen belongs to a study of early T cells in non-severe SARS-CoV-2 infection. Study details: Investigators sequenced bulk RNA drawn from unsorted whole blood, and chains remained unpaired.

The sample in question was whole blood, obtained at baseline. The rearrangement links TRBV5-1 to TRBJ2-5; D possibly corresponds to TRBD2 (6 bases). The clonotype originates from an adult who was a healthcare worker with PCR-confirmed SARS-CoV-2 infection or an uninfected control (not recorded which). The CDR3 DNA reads TGCGCCAGCAACCAAAACACGGGGGAAGAGACCCAGTACTTC. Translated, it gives CASNQNTGEETQYF.